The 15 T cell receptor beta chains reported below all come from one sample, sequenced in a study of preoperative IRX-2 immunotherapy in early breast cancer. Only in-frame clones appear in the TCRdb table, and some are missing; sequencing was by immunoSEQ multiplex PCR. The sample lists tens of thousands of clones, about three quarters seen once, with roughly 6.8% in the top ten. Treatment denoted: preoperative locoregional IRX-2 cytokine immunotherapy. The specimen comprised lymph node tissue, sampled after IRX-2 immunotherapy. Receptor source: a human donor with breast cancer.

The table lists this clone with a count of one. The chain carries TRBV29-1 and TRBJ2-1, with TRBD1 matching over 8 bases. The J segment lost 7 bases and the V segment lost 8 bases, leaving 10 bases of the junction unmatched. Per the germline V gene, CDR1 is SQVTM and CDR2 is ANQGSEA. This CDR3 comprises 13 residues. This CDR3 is CSTDTGGRNEQFF. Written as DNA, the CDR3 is TGCAGCACTGATACAGGGGGACGGAATGAGCAGTTCTTC.

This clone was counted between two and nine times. CDR3 in DNA: TGTGCCAGCAGCTTCCGTGGAGTGGTGGACAACGAGCAGTACTTC. Amino acid sequence: CASSFRGVVDNEQYF. V gene TRBV11-3 combines with J gene TRBJ2-7, with D maybe TRBD1 (5 bases). V was clipped by 3 bases and J by 5 bases, with 17 bases between them. The CDR3 is 15 residues long. CDR1 and CDR2 from the germline V gene are SGHNT and YENEEA. The entire variable domain, with the rest obtained from reference TRBV11-3 and TRBJ2-7, is as follows: EAGVVQSPRYKIIEKKQPVAFWCNPISGHNTLYWYLQNLGQGPELLIRYENEEAVDDSQLPKDRFSAERLKGVDSTLKIQPAELGDSAVYLCASSFRGVVDNEQYFGPGTRLTVT.

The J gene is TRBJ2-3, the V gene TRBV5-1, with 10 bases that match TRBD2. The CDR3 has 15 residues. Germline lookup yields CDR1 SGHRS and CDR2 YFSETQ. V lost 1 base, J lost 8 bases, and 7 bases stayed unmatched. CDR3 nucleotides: TGCGCCAGCAGCTTGTCGCTAGCGGGAGCTGCTACGCAGTATTTT. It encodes CASSLSLAGAATQYF.

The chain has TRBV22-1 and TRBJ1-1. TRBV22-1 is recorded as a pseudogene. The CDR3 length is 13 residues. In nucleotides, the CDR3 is TGTGCCAGCAGTGACCAAAAGAACACTGAAGCTTTCTTT. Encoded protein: CASSDQKNTEAFF.

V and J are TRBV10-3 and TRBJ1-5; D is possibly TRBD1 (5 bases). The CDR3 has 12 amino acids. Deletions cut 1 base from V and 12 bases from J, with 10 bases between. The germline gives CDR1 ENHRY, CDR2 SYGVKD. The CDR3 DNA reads TGTGCCATCAGTGAGTGGGGGAGCTACCAGCATTTT. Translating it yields CAISEWGSYQHF.

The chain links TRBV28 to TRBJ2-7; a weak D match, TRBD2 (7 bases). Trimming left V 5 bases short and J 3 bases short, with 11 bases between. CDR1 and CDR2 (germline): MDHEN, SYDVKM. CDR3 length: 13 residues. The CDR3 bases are TGTGCCAGCAGTACGGGGGGCAGCTACGAGCAGTACTTC. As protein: CASSTGGSYEQYF. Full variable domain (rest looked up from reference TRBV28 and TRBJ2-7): DVKVTQSSRYLVKRTGEKVFLECVQDMDHENMFWYRQDPGLGLRLIYFSYDVKMKEKGDIPEGYSVSREKKERFSLILESASTNQTSMYLCASSTGGSYEQYFGPGTRLTVT.

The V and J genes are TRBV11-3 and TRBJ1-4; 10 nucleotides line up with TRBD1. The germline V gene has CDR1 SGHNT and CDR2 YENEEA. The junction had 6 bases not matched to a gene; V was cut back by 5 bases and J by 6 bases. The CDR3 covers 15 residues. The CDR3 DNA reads TGTGCCAGCAGCCTCGGGACAGGGGTTGATGAAAAACTGTTTTTT. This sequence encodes CASSLGTGVDEKLFF.

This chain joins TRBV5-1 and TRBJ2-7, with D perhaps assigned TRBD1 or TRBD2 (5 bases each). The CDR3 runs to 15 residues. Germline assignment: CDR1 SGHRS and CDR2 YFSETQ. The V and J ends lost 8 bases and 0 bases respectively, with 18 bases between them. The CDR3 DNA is TGCGCCAGTTACACTCCCGGGGCGAGCTCCTACGAGCAGTACTTC. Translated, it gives CASYTPGASSYEQYF. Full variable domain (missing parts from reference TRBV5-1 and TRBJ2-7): KAGVTQTPRYLIKTRGQQVTLSCSPISGHRSVSWYQQTPGQGLQFLFEYFSETQRNKGNFPGRFSGRQFSNSRSEMNVSTLELGDSALYLCASYTPGASSYEQYFGPGTRLTVT.

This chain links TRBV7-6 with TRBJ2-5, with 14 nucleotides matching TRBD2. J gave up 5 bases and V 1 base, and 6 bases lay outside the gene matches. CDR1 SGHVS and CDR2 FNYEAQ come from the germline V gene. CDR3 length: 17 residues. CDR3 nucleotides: TGTGCCAGCAGCTTAGAGCCCGGGACTAGCGGGAGCGAGACCCAGTACTTC. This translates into CASSLEPGTSGSETQYF.

The CDR3 loop is CASSYSRSQGARNTIYF. For the CDR3, the DNA is TGTGCCAGCAGTTACTCGAGGTCTCAGGGGGCGCGGAACACCATATATTTT. The chain uses TRBV6-8 and TRBJ1-3; TRBD1 agrees at 8 bases. The CDR3 totals 17 residues. Looked up from germline, CDR1 is MNHGY and CDR2 is SAAAGT. With 0 bases clipped from V and 7 bases from J, the junction kept 11 bases outside the gene matches.

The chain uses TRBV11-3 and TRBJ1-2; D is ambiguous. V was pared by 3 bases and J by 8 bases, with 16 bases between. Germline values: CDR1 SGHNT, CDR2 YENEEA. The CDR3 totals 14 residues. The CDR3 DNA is TGTGCCAGCAGCTTGTTCACGGGCAGGCCCGGCTACACCTTC. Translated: CASSLFTGRPGYTF.

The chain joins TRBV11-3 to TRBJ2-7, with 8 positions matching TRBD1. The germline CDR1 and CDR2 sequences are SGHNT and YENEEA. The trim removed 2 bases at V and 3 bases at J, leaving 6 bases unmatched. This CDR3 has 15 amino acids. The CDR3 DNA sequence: TGTGCCAGCAGCTTATCGACAGGGGCCCTCTACGAGCAGTACTTC. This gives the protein CASSLSTGALYEQYF. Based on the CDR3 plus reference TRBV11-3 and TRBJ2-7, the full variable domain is EAGVVQSPRYKIIEKKQPVAFWCNPISGHNTLYWYLQNLGQGPELLIRYENEEAVDDSQLPKDRFSAERLKGVDSTLKIQPAELGDSAVYLCASSLSTGALYEQYFGPGTRLTVT.

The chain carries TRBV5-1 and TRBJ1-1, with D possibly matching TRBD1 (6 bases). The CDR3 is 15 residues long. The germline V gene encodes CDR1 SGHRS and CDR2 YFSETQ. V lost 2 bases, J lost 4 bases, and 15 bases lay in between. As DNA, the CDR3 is TGCGCCAGCAGCTTTTCGGGGGCCGGCGGCACTGAAGCTTTCTTT. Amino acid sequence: CASSFSGAGGTEAFF.

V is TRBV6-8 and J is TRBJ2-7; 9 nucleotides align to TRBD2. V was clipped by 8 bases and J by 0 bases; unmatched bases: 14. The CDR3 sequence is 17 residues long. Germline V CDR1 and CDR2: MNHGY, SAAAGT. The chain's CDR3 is CASDGLNVGLASYEQYF. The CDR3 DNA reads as TGTGCCAGCGATGGCCTCAATGTGGGACTAGCCTCCTACGAGCAGTACTTC.

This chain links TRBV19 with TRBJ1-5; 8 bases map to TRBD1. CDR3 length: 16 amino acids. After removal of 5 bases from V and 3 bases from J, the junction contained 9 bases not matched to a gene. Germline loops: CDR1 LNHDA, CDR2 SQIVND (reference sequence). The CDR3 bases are TGTGCCAGTAGTGGGACAGGAGGTACTAACAATCAGCCCCAGCATTTT. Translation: CASSGTGGTNNQPQHF.